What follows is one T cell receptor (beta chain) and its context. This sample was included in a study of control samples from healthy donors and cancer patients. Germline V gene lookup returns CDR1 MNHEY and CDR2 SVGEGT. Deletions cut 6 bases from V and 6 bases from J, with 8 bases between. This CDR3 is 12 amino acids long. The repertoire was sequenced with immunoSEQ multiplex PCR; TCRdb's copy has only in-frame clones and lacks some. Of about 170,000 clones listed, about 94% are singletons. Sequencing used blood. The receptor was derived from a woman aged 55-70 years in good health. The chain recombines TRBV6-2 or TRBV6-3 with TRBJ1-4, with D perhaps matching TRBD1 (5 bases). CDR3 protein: CASSQQDEKLFF. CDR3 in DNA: TGTGCCAGCAGCCAACAGGATGAAAAACTGTTTTTT.